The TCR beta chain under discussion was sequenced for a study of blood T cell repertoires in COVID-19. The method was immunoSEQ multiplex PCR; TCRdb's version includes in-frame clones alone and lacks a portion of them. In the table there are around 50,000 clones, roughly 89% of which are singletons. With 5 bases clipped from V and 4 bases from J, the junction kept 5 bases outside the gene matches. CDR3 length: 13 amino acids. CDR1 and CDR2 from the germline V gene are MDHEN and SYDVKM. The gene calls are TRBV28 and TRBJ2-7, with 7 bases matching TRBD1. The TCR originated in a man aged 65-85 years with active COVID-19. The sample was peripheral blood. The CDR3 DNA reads TGTGCCAGCAGTGTCACGGACAGGTACGAGCAGTACTTC. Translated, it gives CASSVTDRYEQYF.